This T cell receptor beta chain was sequenced in a study of naive CD8 T cells in extremely preterm neonates. Only in-frame clones appear in the TCRdb table, and some are missing; sequencing was by immunoSEQ multiplex PCR. The sample consists of approximately 8,000 clones, roughly 98% of them appearing once. Germline V gives CDR1 MNHEY, CDR2 SMNVEV (reference sequence). The CDR3 runs 15 residues. Trimming removed 5 bases at V and 0 bases at J, with 11 bases between. The clonotype comes from a human donor in good health. J is TRBJ1-3 and V is TRBV27; unclear D gene. The sample comprised naive CD8+ T cells from blood. CDR3 nucleotide sequence: TGTGCCAGCAGTAACAGCGGATCCTCTGGAAACACCATATATTTT. Protein: CASSNSGSSGNTIYF.